The 9 T cell receptor beta chains in this list originate from one sample, sequenced in a study of beta chain features in type 1 diabetes. Study results and caveats: Moderate yet significant TCRB CDR3 shortening was seen in Type 1 diabetes patients in all four CD4+ subsets.

What was sequenced were expressed TCRB transcripts, since all of the isolated RNA had been reverse transcribed. Profiling relied on immunoSEQ multiplex PCR, and the TCRdb table lists in-frame clones only, not all of them. The sample lists approximately 120,000 clones; 17% were seen once. Their specific antigens are unknown. The sample was central memory CD4+ T cells from blood. These receptors were obtained from a man aged 18-30 years with type 1 diabetes.

The CDR3 DNA reads as TGCAGTGGGAGCAAGAACACTGAAGCTTTCTTT. It codes for CSGSKNTEAFF. V is TRBV20-1 and J is TRBJ1-1; D gene unclear. V lost 7 bases and J 1 base, leaving 7 bases between the germline ends. The CDR3 loop spans 11 amino acids. Germline loops: CDR1 DFQATT, CDR2 SNEGSKA (reference sequence).

The J gene is TRBJ2-1, the V gene TRBV7-2; D remains ambiguous. V was cut by 1 base and J by 9 bases, with 7 bases left in between. The CDR3 has 12 amino acids. Germline CDR1 SGHTA, CDR2 FQGNSA. CDR3 amino acids: CASSLDVPEQFF. CDR3 in DNA: TGTGCCAGCAGCTTAGACGTCCCTGAGCAGTTCTTC.

This clone was seen repeatedly, ten times or more. The chain is built from TRBV7-2 and TRBJ1-1; 11 positions agree with TRBD1. The length of the CDR3 is 15 residues. Trimming at V came to 4 bases and at J to 7 bases, leaving 8 bases not matched to a gene. Germline loops: CDR1 SGHTA, CDR2 FQGNSA. CDR3 region: CASSYRPGTGGEAFF. CDR3 nucleotides: TGTGCCAGCAGCTACCGTCCCGGGACAGGGGGTGAAGCTTTCTTT.

The table lists this clone with a few counts. V is TRBV29-1 and J is TRBJ2-5, with a possible D match to TRBD1 (6 bases). The J call may be faulty, since TRBJ2-7 better matches the DNA end. From germline, CDR1 is SQVTM and CDR2 ANQGSEA. The CDR3 length is 13 residues. In DNA form, the CDR3 reads TGCAGCGCTGGACGGGACATCTCCTACGAGCAGTACTTC. This gives the protein CSAGRDISYEQYF.

This clone was observed a handful of times. V and J are TRBV6-5 and TRBJ1-1; no firm D call. Germline-derived CDR1 and CDR2 are MNHEY and SVGAGI. The CDR3 is 15 residues long. V dropped 6 bases and J dropped 0 bases, with 14 bases sitting between them. This CDR3 is CASSPQRVMNTEAFF. In DNA form, the CDR3 reads TGTGCCAGCAGCCCCCAGCGAGTTATGAACACTGAAGCTTTCTTT.

The genes are TRBV27 and TRBJ1-2; 8 bases are a match to TRBD1. Trimming at V came to 3 bases and at J to 8 bases, leaving 8 bases not matched to a gene. Germline CDR1 is MNHEY and CDR2 is SMNVEV (reference sequence). The CDR3 runs 14 residues. CDR3 bases: TGTGCCAGCAGTTTCCGGCAGGGGGCGTGGGGCTACACCTTC. This encodes CASSFRQGAWGYTF.

The J gene is TRBJ2-5, the V gene TRBV5-1; D gene uncertain. The CDR3 contains 11 residues. CDR1 is SGHRS and CDR2 is YFSETQ in the germline V gene. The V gene lost 4 bases and the J gene lost 2 bases, with 3 bases spanning the gap. The CDR3 is CASSDQETQYF. Here the CDR3 DNA reads TGCGCCAGCAGCGATCAAGAGACCCAGTACTTC.

This clone was seen more than once but under ten times. The chain uses TRBV27 and TRBJ1-1, with TRBD1 matching 7 bases. Unmatched junction bases numbered 9, after V lost 5 bases and J lost 0 bases. Germline V gene data show CDR1 as MNHEY and CDR2 as SMNVEV (reference sequence). This CDR3 region has 16 residues. This CDR3 reads CASSPVRGLVNTEAFF. DNA of the CDR3: TGTGCCAGCAGTCCCGTGAGGGGGCTGGTGAACACTGAAGCTTTCTTT.

This clone appeared a single time. The chain employs TRBV18 and TRBJ1-1; D call uncertain. With 2 bases removed from V and 2 bases from J, the gap between germline ends came to 15 bases. The CDR3 runs to 16 residues. Germline assignment: CDR1 KGHSH and CDR2 LQKENI. The CDR3 loop reads CASSPISPGRNTEAFF. The CDR3 DNA reads TGTGCCAGCTCACCAATCTCACCGGGGAGAAACACTGAAGCTTTCTTT.